Listed below are T cell receptor beta chains from one sample, sequenced in a study of cytotoxic CD8 clonotypes in ibrutinib-treated CLL. TCRdb's copy holds only in-frame clones and misses some; the assay was immunoSEQ multiplex PCR. The sample includes about 50,000 clones, 50% to 70% seen only once; the top ten take approximately 24%. Sequencing used PBMCs, obtained at disease progression, from a patient treated with ibrutinib. The source of these receptors is a human donor with chronic lymphocytic leukemia. Each CDR3 is given with its conserved first and last residue. The order of the fields is V gene, CDR3 protein.

TRBV19 | CASSMGGERQPQHF
TRBV2 | CARQGISGANVLTF
TRBV2 | CASSLQGAVQPQHF
TRBV4-1 | CASSRWLAGDPSSYNEQFF
TRBV30 | CAWSVQRSGYTF
TRBV30 | CAWSTIDNQPQHF
TRBV15 | CATSSPGGAYYEQYF
TRBV27 | CASSRAGQGSFGYTF
TRBV30 | CAWCDGQSNQPQHF
TRBV4-3 | CASSQGDWPRFF
TRBV4-3 | CASSQVHLGGDEQFF
TRBV9 | CASSVDGGSATGANVLTF
TRBV7-9 | CASSQDYGGAARMWGLFF
TRBV4-2 | CASSQEPSGGRKTQYF
TRBV7-6 | CASTPTPSFGSRNEKLFF
TRBV7-2 | CASSRPGQAGGNTIYF
TRBV9 | CASSVQSGSYEQYF
TRBV15 | CATSSIYGSQETQYF
TRBV6-5 | CASSYSPGSNQPQHF
TRBV6-1 | CASRELSGNTEAFF
TRBV5-1 | CASSLWGMNTEAFF
TRBV27 | CASSLSRTGGNGYTF
TRBV2 | CASILQGNSQETQYF
TRBV7-2 | CASSLKHSNTEAFF
TRBV6-1 | CASSEGWGVTNTEAFF
TRBV14 | CASSPTWNTEAFF
TRBV30 | CAWRKSGANVLTF
TRBV6-1 | CASSEVQGAGKNIQYF
TRBV27 | CASSAGHSYEQYF
TRBV19 | CASKPGFTEAFF
TRBV5-1 | CASSPWTGGGYGYTF
TRBV30 | CAWRSRSYEQYF
TRBV4-3 | CASSQDWVAGETQYF
TRBV6-6 | CASSYDNQPQHF
TRBV30 | CACNRDGTHSYGNTEAFF
TRBV7-2 | CASSLIAYNEQFF
TRBV18 | CASSPTSEYEQFF
TRBV5-6 | CASSSVQRGNTDTQYF
TRBV5-1 | CASSLAINEKLFF
TRBV9 | CASSVEDIGNTIYF